Listed here is a single T cell receptor (beta chain). Its antigen is not known. This entry is derived from a study of blood T cells in healthy people across ages. Study conclusions and caveats: Across the age range, TCR beta diversity per million T cells fell in a roughly linear way.

The CDR3 contains 12 residues. The ends were cut back, 8 bases at V and 4 bases at J, with 11 bases in the middle. The germline CDR1 and CDR2 sequences are MNHEY and SVGEGT. The use of a sample-barcoded 5' primer and a J-beta primer mix characterized a second PCR of about 6 to 11 cycles. Any given sample supplied a minimum of 3 million CDR3-containing paired-end reads. TCRdb reprocessed the 5' RACE reads via MiXCR and lists one record per CDR3 protein. The sample yields roughly 1.5 million distinct CDR3 sequences, roughly two fifths seen once. Donor samples were obtained from healthy Caucasian individuals from Russia, aged about 6 to 95.

Sequenced material: blood. The chain links TRBV6-2 or TRBV6-3 to TRBJ1-2; the D is unclear. This receptor was identified in a woman under 30 in good health. CDR3: CASEEPFYGYTF. CDR3 coding DNA: TGTGCCAGCGAGGAACCCTTCTATGGCTACACCTTC.